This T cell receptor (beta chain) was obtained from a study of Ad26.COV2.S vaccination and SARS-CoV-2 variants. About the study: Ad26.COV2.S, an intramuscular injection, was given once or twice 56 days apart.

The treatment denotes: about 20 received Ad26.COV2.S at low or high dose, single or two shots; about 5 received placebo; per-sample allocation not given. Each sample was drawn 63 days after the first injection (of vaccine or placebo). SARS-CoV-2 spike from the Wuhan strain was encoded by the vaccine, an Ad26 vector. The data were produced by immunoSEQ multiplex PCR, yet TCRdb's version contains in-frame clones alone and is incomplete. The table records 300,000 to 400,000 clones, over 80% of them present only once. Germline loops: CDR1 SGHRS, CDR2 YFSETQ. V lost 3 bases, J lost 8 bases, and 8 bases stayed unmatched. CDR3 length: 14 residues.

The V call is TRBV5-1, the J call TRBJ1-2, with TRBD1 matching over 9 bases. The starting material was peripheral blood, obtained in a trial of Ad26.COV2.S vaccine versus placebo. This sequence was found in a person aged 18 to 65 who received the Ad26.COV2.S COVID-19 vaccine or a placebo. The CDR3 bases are TGCGCCAGCAGCTGGGGGACAGGGTCGAGCGGCTACACCTTC. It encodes CASSWGTGSSGYTF.